These T cell receptor beta chains were read from a single sample in a study of cytomegalovirus exposure and HLA in healthy donors. Generated by immunoSEQ multiplex PCR, the TCRdb table keeps only in-frame clones and is missing some. The sample holds 130,000 to 150,000 clones, around 80% seen once. Material: PBMCs. The receptor source for this set is a man younger than 45 in good health and CMV-seronegative. CDR3s include the opening cysteine and the closing phenylalanine or tryptophan. D genes are given only for firm matches. Not all rows give a size; the values are once, few, many and, for expanded clones, a class.

>TRBD2|TRBJ2-7|NA|TRBV7-8
CASSLGGSSGGTYEQYF
TGTGCCAGCAGCTTAGGGGGATCTAGCGGGGGGACCTACGAGCAGTACTTC
>NA|TRBJ1-4|NA|TRBV6-1
CASSPGDANEKLFF
TGTGCCAGCAGTCCAGGGGATGCTAATGAAAAACTGTTTTTT
>NA|TRBJ2-7|NA|TRBV20-1
CSARELYEQYF
TGCAGTGCGAGAGAACTATACGAGCAGTACTTC
>NA|TRBJ2-7|NA|TRBV7-3
CASSVQGRGQYF
TGTGCCAGCAGCGTACAGGGCCGAGGGCAGTACTTC
>NA|TRBJ1-4|NA|TRBV7-2
CASSWGVREKLFF
TGTGCCAGCAGCTGGGGGGTCCGCGAAAAACTGTTTTTT
>TRBD1|TRBJ2-3|NA|TRBV5-6
CASSPAGTGYGGQYF
TGTGCCAGCAGCCCGGCGGGGACAGGGTATGGAGGGCAGTATTTT
>NA|TRBJ2-1|NA|TRBV28
CASSLGVEQFF
TGTGCCAGCAGCCTCGGGGTTGAGCAGTTCTTC
>TRBD2|TRBJ2-2|NA|TRBV7-6
CASSSREGGTGELFF
TGTGCCAGCAGTTCCAGGGAGGGAGGGACCGGGGAGCTGTTTTTT
>TRBD2|TRBJ2-7|NA|TRBV10-2
CASSESDGTTEQYF
TGCGCCAGCAGTGAGTCAGATGGGACTACCGAGCAGTACTTC
>NA|TRBJ1-5|NA|TRBV28
CASRGAGVRNQPQHF
TGTGCCAGCAGGGGGGCAGGGGTTCGCAATCAGCCCCAGCATTTT
>NA|TRBJ1-6|NA|TRBV2
CATRIGQLNSPLHF
TGTGCCACCCGAATCGGACAGCTAAATTCACCCCTCCACTTT
>NA|TRBJ1-6|NA|TRBV7-9
CSSSRYREGSYNSPLHF
TGTTCCAGCAGTCGGTACAGGGAGGGCTCCTATAATTCACCCCTCCACTTT
>NA|TRBJ2-7|few|TRBV28
CASSLNQGRSYEQYF
TGTGCCAGCAGTTTAAACCAGGGTCGCTCCTACGAGCAGTACTTC
>NA|TRBJ2-1|NA|TRBV18
CASSPVGSAYNEQFF
TGTGCCAGCTCACCGGTCGGGAGCGCCTACAATGAGCAGTTCTTC
>NA|TRBJ2-2|NA|TRBV10-2
CASSDVLENTGELFF
TGCGCCAGCAGTGACGTACTAGAGAACACCGGGGAGCTGTTTTTT
>NA|TRBJ1-4|few|TRBV6-1
CASSPGATNEKLFF
TGTGCCAGCAGTCCCGGTGCAACTAATGAAAAACTGTTTTTT
>NA|TRBJ2-7|NA|TRBV5-1
CASKPLQAEEQYF
TGCGCCAGCAAACCCCTACAGGCGGAGGAGCAGTACTTC
>NA|TRBJ1-6|NA|TRBV28
CASSWTRDNSPLHF
TGTGCCAGCAGTTGGACAAGGGATAATTCACCCCTCCACTTT